The rows below give T cell receptor beta chains drawn from one sample of a study of CD4 T cells in relation to SARS-CoV-2 and coronaviruses. TCRdb's table, derived via immunoSEQ multiplex PCR, lists solely in-frame clones and lacks some. The table records 9,000 to 15,000 clones, approximately 82% of them present only once. No antigen is known for these receptors. Sequenced material: CD4+ T cells from PBMCs, cultured in vitro. The receptors stem from a human donor in good health. Both conserved end residues are part of each CDR3. D genes are given only for firm matches. Clone size is not always given. Where it is, it says once, few, many or a class for expanded clones.

v_call	d_call	clone_size	j_call	cdr3_nt	cdr3_aa
TRBV18	NA	NA	TRBJ1-4	TGTGCCAGCTCACCAGACAGGTTGGATGAAAAACTGTTTTTT	CASSPDRLDEKLFF
TRBV11-2	TRBD1	NA	TRBJ2-2	TGTGCCAGCAGCTTAGACAGGGGGCGCTCCTGGCAATCCGGGGAGCTGTTTTTT	CASSLDRGRSWQSGELFF
TRBV5-1	TRBD2	NA	TRBJ2-1	TGCGCCAGCAGCTTGGGTCCCCTCCTAGCGGGAGAAGAGCAGTTCTTC	CASSLGPLLAGEEQFF
TRBV2	NA	NA	TRBJ1-2	TGTGCCAGCAGTACGTCAAACCGGGGGGCGTTTGGCTACACCTTC	CASSTSNRGAFGYTF
TRBV7-9	NA	NA	TRBJ2-3	TGTGCCAGCAGCCGACGGAGGGGATATAGCACAGATACGCAGTATTTT	CASSRRRGYSTDTQYF
TRBV6-2/TRBV6-3	NA	NA	TRBJ2-2	TGTGCCAGCAGCCGCAACACCGGGGAGCTGTTTTTT	CASSRNTGELFF
TRBV7-9	TRBD1	few	TRBJ1-2	TGTGCCAGCAGCAAGACAGGGGGCTTTAAGTATGGCTACACCTTC	CASSKTGGFKYGYTF
TRBV9	TRBD1	NA	TRBJ1-2	TGTGCCAGCAGCCCTGGGACAGGGGGAATCAACTATGGCTACACCTTC	CASSPGTGGINYGYTF
TRBV7-2	NA	few	TRBJ2-2	TGTGCCAGCAGCTTCAACACCGGGGAGCTGTTTTTT	CASSFNTGELFF
TRBV3-1/TRBV3-2	NA	NA	TRBJ2-4	TGTGCCAGCAGCCAAAGCGGTAACATTCAGTACTTC	CASSQSGNIQYF
TRBV9	TRBD1	NA	TRBJ1-3	TGTGCCAGCAGCGTCCAGGGGGCTAGAAACACCATATATTTT	CASSVQGARNTIYF
TRBV4-3	NA	once	TRBJ2-3	TGCGCCAGCAGCCAAGAGACCAGGGGAGTATTCCAAAATACGCAGTATTTT	CASSQETRGVFQNTQYF
TRBV7-2	TRBD1	NA	TRBJ2-7	TGTGCCAGCAGCTTAGTTTCGGGACAGGGGCGCGAGCAGTACTTC	CASSLVSGQGREQYF
TRBV7-2	NA	NA	TRBJ1-5	TGTGCCAGCAGCCGGATACAGCGGCAGCCCCAGCATTTT	CASSRIQRQPQHF
TRBV14	TRBD2	NA	TRBJ2-7	TGTGCCAGCAGCCCGACCACTAGCGGGAACTACGAGCAGTACTTC	CASSPTTSGNYEQYF
TRBV6-1	NA	few	TRBJ1-5	TGTGCCAGCAGTGAAGGGAAGCAGCCCCAGCATTTT	CASSEGKQPQHF
TRBV30	NA	once	TRBJ2-1	TGTGCCTGGAGTGTGGGACTCTACAATGAGCAGTTCTTC	CAWSVGLYNEQFF
TRBV7-2	TRBD2	NA	TRBJ2-5	TGTGCCAGCAGCTTGGCGGGGGGGTGGGAGACCCAGTACTTC	CASSLAGGWETQYF
TRBV7-2	TRBD2	NA	TRBJ2-3	TGTGCCAGCAGCGCGCGGGGGGGCCATCCAGATACGCAGTATTTT	CASSARGGHPDTQYF
TRBV30	NA	NA	TRBJ1-2	TGTGCCACCAATCGGGACTTTGGCTACACCTTC	CATNRDFGYTF
TRBV12-3/TRBV12-4	NA	once	TRBJ1-1	TGTGCCAGCAGTTTAAGGGTGAACACTGAAGCTTTCTTT	CASSLRVNTEAFF
TRBV5-6	TRBD2	NA	TRBJ2-5	TGTGCCAGCAGCTTGCCACTAGCGGGAGGAGAGACCCAGTACTTC	CASSLPLAGGETQYF
TRBV7-6	TRBD1	NA	TRBJ2-1	TGTGCCAGCAGCTTAATAGGAGGGACAGGGGTGAATGAGCAGTTCTTC	CASSLIGGTGVNEQFF
TRBV19	NA	NA	TRBJ2-3	TGTGCCAGTAGTTCTTGGGCGAGCGGGCTGGATACGCAGTATTTT	CASSSWASGLDTQYF
TRBV5-1	NA	few	TRBJ1-3	TGCGCCAGCAGCCCGGATTACTCTGGAAACACCATATATTTT	CASSPDYSGNTIYF
TRBV3-1/TRBV3-2	NA	few	TRBJ1-1	TGTGCCAGCAGCCAAGATCTTCACGCTCGGGCTTTCTTT	CASSQDLHARAFF
TRBV13	NA	NA	TRBJ1-5	TGTGCCAGCAGCGATAGGCGTAATCAGCCCCAGCATTTT	CASSDRRNQPQHF
TRBV11-2	NA	NA	TRBJ1-2	TGTGCCAGCAGCTTTGTGGGGAGTGGCTACACCTTC	CASSFVGSGYTF
TRBV18	NA	few	TRBJ2-5	TGTGCCAGCTCGCACTACCAAGAGACCCAGTACTTC	CASSHYQETQYF
TRBV7-2	TRBD2	NA	TRBJ2-7	TGTGCCAGCAGCTTAGGCCCCCTAGCGGGTCCCTATGGGCAGTACTTC	CASSLGPLAGPYGQYF
TRBV6-6	TRBD2	NA	TRBJ2-2	TGTGCCAGCACCGGGGGGGGCCTGAACACCGGGGAGCTGTTTTTT	CASTGGGLNTGELFF
TRBV6-5	NA	NA	TRBJ2-5	TGTGCCAGCAGTTATAGGTTATACCAAGAGACCCAGTACTTC	CASSYRLYQETQYF
TRBV6-2/TRBV6-3	NA	NA	TRBJ2-7	TGTGCCAGCAGTTACCGGGGCTCCTACGAGCAGTACTTC	CASSYRGSYEQYF
TRBV7-2	TRBD1	NA	TRBJ2-5	TGTGCCAGCAGCTCGACAGGGATACCTCAAGAGACCCAGTACTTC	CASSSTGIPQETQYF
TRBV9	NA	few	TRBJ2-7	TGTGCCAGCAGTTTTCAGGGGACCCCCTACGAGCAGTACTTC	CASSFQGTPYEQYF
TRBV28	TRBD2	once	TRBJ2-1	TGTGCCAGCAGTTCGGGGGGGGAGGGATCGGACGAGCAGTTCTTC	CASSSGGEGSDEQFF
TRBV5-1	NA	NA	TRBJ2-5	TGCGCCAGCAGCTTGAGTGTAGGGGATGGGCAAGAGACCCAGTACTTC	CASSLSVGDGQETQYF
TRBV30	TRBD1	few	TRBJ2-7	TGTGCCTGGAGTGTACTCAAGGGGGCTTACGAGCAGTACTTC	CAWSVLKGAYEQYF
TRBV7-9	NA	NA	TRBJ2-7	TGTGCCAGCAAGGGCCAGGGTAGCTACGAGCAGTACTTC	CASKGQGSYEQYF
TRBV6-2/TRBV6-3	NA	once	TRBJ2-1	TGTGCCAGCAGTTACTCGGTGTCCCACAAGCAGTTCTTC	CASSYSVSHKQFF
TRBV7-2	NA	NA	TRBJ1-3	TGTGCCAGCAGCTTAGGTCAAGGAAGGAGTTCTGGAAACACCATATATTTT	CASSLGQGRSSGNTIYF
TRBV29-1	NA	few	TRBJ1-5	TGCAGCTGCCGGGTGGGTCTCAATCAGCCCCAGCATTTT	CSCRVGLNQPQHF
TRBV3-1/TRBV3-2	TRBD1	NA	TRBJ2-3	TGTGCCAGCAGCCAAGATCAGGGGGCGCAGTATTTT	CASSQDQGAQYF
TRBV5-1	TRBD1	NA	TRBJ2-1	TGCGCCAGCAGCCCCGGACAGGGGGACGGTGAGCAGTTCTTC	CASSPGQGDGEQFF
TRBV10-3	TRBD1	NA	TRBJ2-2	TGTGCCAGCACGGGACAGGGGGATGGCGGGGAGCTGTTTTTT	CASTGQGDGGELFF
TRBV6-5	TRBD1	NA	TRBJ1-4	TGTGCCAGCAGACCCGGGACAGGGGGGAAGGAAAAACTGTTTTTT	CASRPGTGGKEKLFF
TRBV19	TRBD2	NA	TRBJ2-1	TGTGCCAGTAGTATGCGGCTAGCGGGAGCAGGAGAGCAGTTCTTC	CASSMRLAGAGEQFF
TRBV4-2	NA	NA	TRBJ1-2	TGTGCCAGCACCAGCTTTGGTTATAACTATGGCTACACCTTC	CASTSFGYNYGYTF
TRBV7-2	TRBD1	NA	TRBJ2-7	TGTGCCAGCAGCTTAAGGACAGGCCAGCCGGCCTACGAGCAGTACTTC	CASSLRTGQPAYEQYF
TRBV19	NA	NA	TRBJ2-6	TGTGCCAGTATCCAGTTACAGGGCTCTGGGGCCAACGTCCTGACTTTC	CASIQLQGSGANVLTF
TRBV4-2	NA	NA	TRBJ1-2	TGTGCCAGCAGCCAAGATTACAGGGCAGGGGGCTACACCTTC	CASSQDYRAGGYTF
TRBV4-1	TRBD2	NA	TRBJ2-7	TGCGCCAGCAGCCAAGAAGTCCCCGTCGGGGGGGTGGGTGAGCAGTACTTC	CASSQEVPVGGVGEQYF
TRBV7-9	NA	NA	TRBJ2-1	TGTGCCAGCAGCTTGGGTCCTAGTCCATACAATGAGCAGTTCTTC	CASSLGPSPYNEQFF
TRBV2	NA	NA	TRBJ2-7	TGTGCCAGCAGTGGCCCTTCCTACGAGCAGTACTTC	CASSGPSYEQYF
TRBV9	NA	NA	TRBJ2-3	TGTGCCAGCAGCGTAGACGGCGGAAGCACAGATACGCAGTATTTT	CASSVDGGSTDTQYF